This TCR beta chain was documented in a study of tumor-infiltrating lymphocytes in oesophageal squamous cell carcinoma. Trimming left V 1 base short and J 7 bases short, with 13 bases between. Germline V gives CDR1 MNHNS, CDR2 SASEGT. The CDR3 is 15 residues long. In this sample, this clonotype turned up many times. TCRdb processed the PCR reads anew with MiXCR; each CDR3 protein has one entry. The table records approximately 18,000 distinct CDR3 sequences, approximately 46% of them present only once. The origin of this receptor is a female donor with esophageal squamous cell carcinoma. The chain couples TRBV6-1 to TRBJ1-4, with D unclear. Sequencing was performed on normal esophageal tissue next to the tumor. This chain's CDR3 is CASSEGKGGSEKLFF. CDR3 bases: TGTGCCAGCAGTGAAGGTAAGGGAGGGAGTGAAAAACTGTTTTTT.